Listed below are T cell receptor beta chains from one sample, sequenced in a study of human T cells and chemical hapten exposure. TCRdb re-derived calls from the RACE reads in MiXCR, one entry per CDR3 protein. The sample lists a few hundred thousand distinct CDR3 sequences, just under 6.5% occurring once. Sequencing used whole blood, obtained in connection with sensitization to the hapten diphenylcyclopropenone (DPC). These receptor sequences come from a young woman with alopecia areata. Some clones in this sample may be carry-over from other donors' samples. The CDR3 runs from the conserved cysteine through the conserved F or W. Each record gives: J gene, D gene, clone size, V gene, CDR3 DNA, CDR3 protein. The D gene is left open where the match is weak. Clone size is shown for a subset of rows, as once, few, many or a class of expanded clone.

>TRBJ2-3|TRBD2|few|TRBV5-1
TGCGCCAGCAGCCCTCTAGCGGGGGATAGCACAGATACGCAGTATTTT
CASSPLAGDSTDTQYF
>TRBJ2-3|TRBD1|-|TRBV4-2
TGTGCCAGCAGCCAATTTACAGGGGGGAGCACAGATACGCAGTATTTT
CASSQFTGGSTDTQYF
>TRBJ2-3|-|-|TRBV7-8
TGTGCCAGCAGCTCCCCGGCAGGGGAAGAGGATACGCAGTATTTT
CASSSPAGEEDTQYF
>TRBJ1-2|TRBD1|many|TRBV7-2
TGTGCCAGCAGCTTTCAGGGGGACTATGGCTACACCTTC
CASSFQGDYGYTF
>TRBJ2-2|-|few|TRBV20-1
TGCAGTGCTTCGAGGGGGGCGATCACCGGGGAGCTGTTTTTT
CSASRGAITGELFF
>TRBJ1-1|TRBD1|-|TRBV3-1
TGTGCCAGCAGCCAAGGGGAGACACAGGGGGCGAACACTGAAGCTTTCTTT
CASSQGETQGANTEAFF
>TRBJ2-3|-|-|TRBV6-5
TGTGCCAGCAGTACCGGGACTGCAGGGGATACGCAGTATTTT
CASSTGTAGDTQYF
>TRBJ1-2|TRBD1|many|TRBV27
TGTGCCAGCAGCCCGGGACAGGGGGTCCGTGGCTACACCTTC
CASSPGQGVRGYTF
>TRBJ1-6|-|few|TRBV20-1
TGCAGTGCTAGAAATACAGGCGATAATTCACCCCTCCACTTT
CSARNTGDNSPLHF
>TRBJ1-5|-|many|TRBV15
TGTGCCACCAGCGAAGAACCACCGGCAAGACAGCCCCAGCATTTT
CATSEEPPARQPQHF
>TRBJ1-4|TRBD1|-|TRBV5-1
TGCGCCAGCAGCCAGGGGGACCGCTACCTTAATGAAAAACTGTTTTTT
CASSQGDRYLNEKLFF
>TRBJ1-6|-|many|TRBV6-2/TRBV6-3
TGTGCCAGCAGTCCCATCGACAGTCTATCTTCACCCCTCCACTTT
CASSPIDSLSSPLHF
>TRBJ1-4|-|many|TRBV15
TGTGCCACCAACCAGGGAGGGCATAATGAAAAACTGTTTTTT
CATNQGGHNEKLFF
>TRBJ1-5|-|-|TRBV7-9
TGTGCCAGCAGCTCGGCGGGAGTCCAGCCCCAGCATTTT
CASSSAGVQPQHF
>TRBJ2-5|-|-|TRBV6-2/TRBV6-3
TGTGCCAGCAGCCACCGTCTCCCGTCCGCGAAGACCCAGTACTTC
CASSHRLPSAKTQYF
>TRBJ1-3|-|many|TRBV4-2
TGTGCCAGCAGCCCTATACCCCTCCCTGGAAACACCATATATTTT
CASSPIPLPGNTIYF
>TRBJ1-1|-|-|TRBV12-3/TRBV12-4
TGTGCCAGCAGCCAAGGGGTGGTTTGGACTGAAGCTTTCTTT
CASSQGVVWTEAFF
>TRBJ2-1|-|few|TRBV27
TGTGCCAGCAGTCCGATAGGACAGATCCCTTACAATGAGCAGTTCTTC
CASSPIGQIPYNEQFF
>TRBJ2-5|-|-|TRBV5-4
TGTGCCAGCAGCTTGCTTGGCGGTAGCGAAGTAGGGACCCAGTACTTC
CASSLLGGSEVGTQYF
>TRBJ2-3|-|many|TRBV4-3
TGCGCCAGCAGCCAAGGTTTGTCTGATACGCAGTATTTT
CASSQGLSDTQYF
>TRBJ1-5|-|few|TRBV5-6
TGTGCCAGCAGCCGTTGGGGGCGAGAACAGCCCCAGCATTTT
CASSRWGREQPQHF
>TRBJ1-5|-|many|TRBV6-4
TGTGCCAGCAGTGAGAATGCAGGACAGCCCCAGCATTTT
CASSENAGQPQHF
>TRBJ2-3|TRBD2|-|TRBV6-5
TGTGCCAGCAGCCGACTAGCGGGGGCGACTAGCACAGATACGCAGTATTTT
CASSRLAGATSTDTQYF
>TRBJ1-1|-|many|TRBV4-2
TGTGCCAGCAGCCAAGATATTTCAGAGAACACTGAAGCTTTCTTT
CASSQDISENTEAFF
>TRBJ2-7|TRBD2|-|TRBV6-1
TGTGCCAGCAGGCCTGGCGGGGGGAACGAGCAGTACTTC
CASRPGGGNEQYF
>TRBJ2-7|TRBD1|few|TRBV4-1
TGCGCCAGCACCCTGGGACAGGGTACCTACGAGCAGTACTTC
CASTLGQGTYEQYF
>TRBJ1-6|-|many|TRBV25-1
TGTGCCAGCAGTGAATCCGGGGGGGCAGTTGGTTCACCCCTCCACTTT
CASSESGGAVGSPLHF
>TRBJ1-1|-|few|TRBV28
TGTGCCAGCAACAGGGCGGGAGGGGGCACTGAAGCTTTCTTT
CASNRAGGGTEAFF
>TRBJ1-1|-|few|TRBV6-2/TRBV6-3
TGTGCCAGCAGTCGACATCAGGGGGAAGCTTTCTTT
CASSRHQGEAFF
>TRBJ2-3|-|-|TRBV7-9
TGTGCTCGCCCAGCAGCTCTTGGACAGAGTAGCACAGATACGCAGTATTTT
CARPAALGQSSTDTQYF
>TRBJ2-7|-|-|TRBV18
TGTGCCAGCTCACCATCGTCCGGGGTCCACGAGCAGTACTTC
CASSPSSGVHEQYF
>TRBJ2-5|-|many|TRBV5-1
TGCGCCAGCAGCTTGGATCTGGGACGCCAAGAGACCCAGTACTTC
CASSLDLGRQETQYF
>TRBJ2-7|TRBD1|many|TRBV20-1
TGCAGTGCTAGAGATGCCGGACAGGTATCCTACGAGCAGTACTTC
CSARDAGQVSYEQYF
>TRBJ1-1|TRBD1|few|TRBV6-6
TGTGCCAGCAGCCCCGGCCAGGGGGCCCAGAAGGAAGCTTTCTTT
CASSPGQGAQKEAFF
>TRBJ1-1|TRBD1|-|TRBV7-2
TGTGCCAGCAGCTTCCAGGGGGGAAGCACTGAAGCTTTCTTT
CASSFQGGSTEAFF
>TRBJ1-1|-|many|TRBV27
TGTGCCAGCAGACTACAAGGGAGGACTGAAGCTTTCTTT
CASRLQGRTEAFF